The clone carrying this T cell receptor beta chain has more than one count but fewer than ten. This CDR3 spans 11 amino acids. V lost 5 bases and J 7 bases, leaving 5 bases between the germline ends. This sample's TCRbeta library carried unique molecular identifier barcodes. One entry per CDR3 protein results from TCRdb running MiXCR on the PCR reads. This sample has 600,000 to 700,000 distinct CDR3 sequences, with 16% found just once. This sample was included in a study of T-cell reconstitution after alpha-beta-depleted transplantation in children. This sequence joins TRBV12-3 or TRBV12-4 and TRBJ1-4; the D is unclear. The source material was PBMCs from the stem cell graft donor, sampled from the stem cell graft. The clonotype comes from a human donor who donated a stem cell graft to a child with acute myeloid leukemia. CDR3 sequence: CASSRAEKLFF. As DNA, the CDR3 is TGTGCCAGCAGTCGGGCTGAAAAACTGTTTTTT.